The T cell receptor beta chain described here comes from a study of T cells expressing NK-cell markers. In regard to this clonotype: What it binds is unknown.

Study observations and caveats: As a fraction of CD8+ T cells, dominant NKG2C+ clonotypes reached roughly 1.0-7.5% in 5 to 7 donors. Among several donors, these clonotypes also ranked first in the CD3+CD56-NKG2C+ fraction.

TCRdb re-called the 5' RACE reads; every CDR3 protein appears as one record, without DNA. This sample's table has 450,000 to 600,000 distinct CDR3 sequences. This CDR3 has 15 residues. From germline, CDR1 is LGHDT and CDR2 YNNKEL (reference sequence). The clonotype originates from a man younger than 35 in good health. The sequenced sample was blood T cells: a sorted CD56 or NKG2C T cell subset, CD4+ or CD8+ T cells, or bulk PBMC T cells (not recorded which). The chain carries TRBV3-1 and TRBJ2-7; there is no DNA to check the TCRdb D call of TRBD2. The CDR3 region is CASSQGRTSRGEQYF.